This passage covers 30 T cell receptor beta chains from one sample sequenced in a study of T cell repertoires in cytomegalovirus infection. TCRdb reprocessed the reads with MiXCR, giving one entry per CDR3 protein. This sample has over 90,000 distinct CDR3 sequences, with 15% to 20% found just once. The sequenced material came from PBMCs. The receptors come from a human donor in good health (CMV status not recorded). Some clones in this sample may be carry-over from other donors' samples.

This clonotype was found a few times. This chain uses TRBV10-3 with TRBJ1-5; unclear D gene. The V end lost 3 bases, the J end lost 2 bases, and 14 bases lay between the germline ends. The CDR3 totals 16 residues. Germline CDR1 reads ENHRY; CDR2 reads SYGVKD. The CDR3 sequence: CAISEGRASGNQPQHF. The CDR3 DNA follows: TGTGCCATCAGTGAAGGGCGCGCCTCCGGCAATCAGCCCCAGCATTTT.

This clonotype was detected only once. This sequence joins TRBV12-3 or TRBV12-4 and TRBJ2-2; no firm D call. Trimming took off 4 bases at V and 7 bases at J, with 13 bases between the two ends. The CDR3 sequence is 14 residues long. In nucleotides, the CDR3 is TGTGCCAGCAGTTGGGCGGTCGAACTCGGGGAGCTGTTTTTT. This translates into CASSWAVELGELFF.

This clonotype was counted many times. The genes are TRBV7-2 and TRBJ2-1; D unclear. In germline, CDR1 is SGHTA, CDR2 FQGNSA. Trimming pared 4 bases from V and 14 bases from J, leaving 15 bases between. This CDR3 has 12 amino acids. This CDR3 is CASSSMLGYEFF. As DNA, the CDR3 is TGTGCCAGCAGCTCGATGCTAGGGTATGAGTTCTTC.

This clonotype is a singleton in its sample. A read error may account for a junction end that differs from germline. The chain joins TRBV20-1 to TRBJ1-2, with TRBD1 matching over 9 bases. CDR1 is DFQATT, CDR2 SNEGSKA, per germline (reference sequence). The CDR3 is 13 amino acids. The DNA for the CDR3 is TGCAGTGCCAGTCGGACAGGGGACTATGTCTACACCTTC. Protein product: CSASRTGDYVYTF.

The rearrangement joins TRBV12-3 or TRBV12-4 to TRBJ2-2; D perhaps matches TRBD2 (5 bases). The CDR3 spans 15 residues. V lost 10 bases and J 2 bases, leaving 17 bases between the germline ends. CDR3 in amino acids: CATQEASPNTGELFF. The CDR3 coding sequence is TGTGCCACCCAGGAGGCTAGCCCTAACACCGGGGAGCTGTTTTTT.

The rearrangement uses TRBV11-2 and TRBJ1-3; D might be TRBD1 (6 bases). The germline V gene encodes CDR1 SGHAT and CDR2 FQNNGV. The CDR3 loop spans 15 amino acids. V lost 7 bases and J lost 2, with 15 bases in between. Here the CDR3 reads CASNSQGMAGNTIYF. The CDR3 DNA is TGTGCCAGCAACAGTCAGGGGATGGCTGGAAACACCATATATTTT.

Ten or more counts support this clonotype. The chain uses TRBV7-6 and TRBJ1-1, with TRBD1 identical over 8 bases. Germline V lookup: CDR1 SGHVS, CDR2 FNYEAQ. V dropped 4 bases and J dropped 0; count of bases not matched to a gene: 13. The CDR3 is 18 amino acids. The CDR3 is CASSSPPGTGTLNTEAFF. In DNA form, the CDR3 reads TGTGCCAGCAGCTCCCCCCCCGGGACAGGAACATTGAACACTGAAGCTTTCTTT.

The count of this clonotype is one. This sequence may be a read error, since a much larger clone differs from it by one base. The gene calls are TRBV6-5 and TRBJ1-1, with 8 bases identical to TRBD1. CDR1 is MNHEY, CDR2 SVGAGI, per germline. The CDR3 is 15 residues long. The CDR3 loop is CAISYWADRADEAFF. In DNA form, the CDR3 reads TGTGCCATCAGTTACTGGGCGGACAGGGCTGATGAAGCTTTCTTT.

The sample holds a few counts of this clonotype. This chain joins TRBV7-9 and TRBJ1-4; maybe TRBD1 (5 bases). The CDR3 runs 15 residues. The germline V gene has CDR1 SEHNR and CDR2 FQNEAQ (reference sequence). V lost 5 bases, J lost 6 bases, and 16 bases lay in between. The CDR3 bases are TGTGCCAGCAGCCCAGGGTCCGCGTTTGATGAAAAACTGTTTTTT. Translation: CASSPGSAFDEKLFF.

The CDR3 spells CATRDRGPYTSGYTF. Here the CDR3 DNA reads TGTGCCACACGGGACAGGGGGCCCTACACTTCCGGCTACACCTTC. This rearrangement joins TRBV6-8 to TRBJ1-2; 12 bases agree with TRBD1. This CDR3 spans 15 amino acids. Losses at the gene ends were 10 bases for V and 8 bases for J; bases not matched to a gene: 14. Germline assignment: CDR1 MNHGY and CDR2 SAAAGT.

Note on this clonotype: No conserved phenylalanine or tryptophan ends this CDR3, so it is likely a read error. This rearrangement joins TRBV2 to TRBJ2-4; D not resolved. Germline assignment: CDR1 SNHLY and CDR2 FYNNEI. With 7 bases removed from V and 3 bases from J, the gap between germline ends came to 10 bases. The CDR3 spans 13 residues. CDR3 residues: CASIPFDKNIQYL. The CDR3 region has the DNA TGTGCCAGCATTCCGTTCGACAAAAACATTCAGTACTTA.

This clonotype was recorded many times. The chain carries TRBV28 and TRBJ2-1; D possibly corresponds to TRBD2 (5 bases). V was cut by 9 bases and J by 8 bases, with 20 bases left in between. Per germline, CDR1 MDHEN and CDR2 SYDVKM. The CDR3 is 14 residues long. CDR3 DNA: TGTGCCAGTTCATCTAGGAGGACCTGGGATGAGCAGTTCTTC. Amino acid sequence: CASSSRRTWDEQFF.

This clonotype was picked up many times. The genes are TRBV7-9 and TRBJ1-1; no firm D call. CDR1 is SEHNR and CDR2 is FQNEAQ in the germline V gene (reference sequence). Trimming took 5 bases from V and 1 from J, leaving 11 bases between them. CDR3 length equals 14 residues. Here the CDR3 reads CASSPWHRNTEAFF. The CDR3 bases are TGTGCCAGCAGCCCCTGGCATCGGAACACTGAAGCTTTCTTT. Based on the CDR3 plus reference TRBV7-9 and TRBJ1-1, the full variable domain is DTGVSQNPRHKITKRGQNVTFRCDPISEHNRLYWYRQTLGQGPEFLTYFQNEAQLEKSRLLSDRFSAERPKGSFSTLEIQRTEQGDSAMYLCASSPWHRNTEAFFGQGTRLTVV.

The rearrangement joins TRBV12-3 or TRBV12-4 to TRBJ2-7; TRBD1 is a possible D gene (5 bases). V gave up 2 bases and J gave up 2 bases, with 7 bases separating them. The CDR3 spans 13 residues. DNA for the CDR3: TGTGCCAGCAGTTTAAGGGGCACCTACGAGCAGTACTTC. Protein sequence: CASSLRGTYEQYF.

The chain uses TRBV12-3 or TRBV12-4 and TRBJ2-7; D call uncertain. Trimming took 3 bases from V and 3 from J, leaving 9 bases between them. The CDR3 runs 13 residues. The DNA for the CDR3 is TGTGCCAGCAGTTTGGGAAAGGGCTACGAGCAGTACTTC. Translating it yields CASSLGKGYEQYF.

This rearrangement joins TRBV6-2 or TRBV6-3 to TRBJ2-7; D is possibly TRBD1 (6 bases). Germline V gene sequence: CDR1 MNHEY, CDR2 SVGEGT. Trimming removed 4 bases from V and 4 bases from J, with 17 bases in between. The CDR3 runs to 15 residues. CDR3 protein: CASSFLRDTLYEQYF. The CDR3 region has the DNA TGTGCCAGCAGTTTCCTCCGGGACACTCTATACGAGCAGTACTTC.

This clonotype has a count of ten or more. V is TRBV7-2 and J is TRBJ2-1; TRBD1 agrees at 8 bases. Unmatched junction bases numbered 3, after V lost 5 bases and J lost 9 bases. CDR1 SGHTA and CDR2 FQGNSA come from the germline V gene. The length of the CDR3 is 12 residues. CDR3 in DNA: TGTGCCAGCAGCCGAGGGACAGGTGAGCAGTTCTTC. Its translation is CASSRGTGEQFF.

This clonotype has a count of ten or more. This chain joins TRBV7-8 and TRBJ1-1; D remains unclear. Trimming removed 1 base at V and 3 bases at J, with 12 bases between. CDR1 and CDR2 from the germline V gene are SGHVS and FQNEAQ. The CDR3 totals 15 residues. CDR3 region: CASSLVSRPDTEAFF. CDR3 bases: TGTGCCAGCAGCTTAGTTTCACGGCCGGACACTGAAGCTTTCTTT.

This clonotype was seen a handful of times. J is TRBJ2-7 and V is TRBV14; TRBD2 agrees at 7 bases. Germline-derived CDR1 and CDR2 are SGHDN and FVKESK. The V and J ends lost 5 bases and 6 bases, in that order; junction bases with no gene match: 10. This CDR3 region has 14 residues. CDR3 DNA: TGTGCCAGCAGCTCTAGGCGGGGGTTGGGCGAGCAGTACTTC. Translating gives CASSSRRGLGEQYF.

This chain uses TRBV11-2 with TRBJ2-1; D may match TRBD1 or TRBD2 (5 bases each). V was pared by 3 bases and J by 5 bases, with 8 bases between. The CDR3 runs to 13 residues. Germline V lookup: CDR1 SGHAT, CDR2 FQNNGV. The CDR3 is CASSLGTNNEQFF. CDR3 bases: TGTGCCAGCAGCTTGGGGACCAACAATGAGCAGTTCTTC. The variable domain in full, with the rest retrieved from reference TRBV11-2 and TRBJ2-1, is EAGVAQSPRYKIIEKRQSVAFWCNPISGHATLYWYQQILGQGPKLLIQFQNNGVVDDSQLPKDRFSAERLKGVDSTLKIQPAKLEDSAVYLCASSLGTNNEQFFGPGTRLTVL.

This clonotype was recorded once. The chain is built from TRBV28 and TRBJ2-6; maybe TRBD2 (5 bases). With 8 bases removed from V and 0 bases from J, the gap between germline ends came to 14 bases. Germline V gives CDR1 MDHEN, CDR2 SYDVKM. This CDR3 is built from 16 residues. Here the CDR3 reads CASCPGLFSGANVLTF. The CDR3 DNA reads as TGTGCCAGCTGCCCCGGACTTTTCTCTGGGGCCAACGTCCTGACTTTC.

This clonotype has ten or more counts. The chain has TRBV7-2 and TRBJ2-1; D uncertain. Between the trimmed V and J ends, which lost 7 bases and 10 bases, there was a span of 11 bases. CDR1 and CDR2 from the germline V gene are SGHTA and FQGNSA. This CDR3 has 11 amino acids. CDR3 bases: TGTGCCAGCACCCCGATTATGGAGCAGTTCTTC. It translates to CASTPIMEQFF.

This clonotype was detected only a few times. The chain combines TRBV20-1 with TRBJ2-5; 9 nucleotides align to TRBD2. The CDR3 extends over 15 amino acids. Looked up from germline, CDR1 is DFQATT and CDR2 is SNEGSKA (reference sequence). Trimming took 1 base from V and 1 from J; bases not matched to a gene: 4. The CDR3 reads CSARGLAGTQETQYF. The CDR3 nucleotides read TGCAGTGCTAGAGGGCTAGCGGGGACCCAAGAGACCCAGTACTTC.

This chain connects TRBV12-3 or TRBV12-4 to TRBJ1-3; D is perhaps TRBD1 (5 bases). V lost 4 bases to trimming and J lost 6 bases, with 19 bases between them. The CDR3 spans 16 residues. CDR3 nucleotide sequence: TGTGCCAGCAGTTCCCCTCTCGCCGGGGGTGCAAACACCATATATTTT. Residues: CASSSPLAGGANTIYF.

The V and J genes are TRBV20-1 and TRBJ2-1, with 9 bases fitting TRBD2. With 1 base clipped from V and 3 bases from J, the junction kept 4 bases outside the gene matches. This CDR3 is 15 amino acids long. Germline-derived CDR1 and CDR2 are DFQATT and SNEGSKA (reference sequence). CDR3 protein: CSARVAGGLYNEQFF. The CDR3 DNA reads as TGCAGTGCTAGAGTCGCGGGGGGGCTCTACAATGAGCAGTTCTTC.

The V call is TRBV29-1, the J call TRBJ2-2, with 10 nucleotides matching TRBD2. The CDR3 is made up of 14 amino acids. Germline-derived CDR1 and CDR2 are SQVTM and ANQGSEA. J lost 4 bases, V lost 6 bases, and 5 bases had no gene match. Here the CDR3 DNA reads TGCAGCGTCTTAGCGGGGGGCCCCACCGGGGAGCTGTTTTTT. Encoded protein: CSVLAGGPTGELFF.

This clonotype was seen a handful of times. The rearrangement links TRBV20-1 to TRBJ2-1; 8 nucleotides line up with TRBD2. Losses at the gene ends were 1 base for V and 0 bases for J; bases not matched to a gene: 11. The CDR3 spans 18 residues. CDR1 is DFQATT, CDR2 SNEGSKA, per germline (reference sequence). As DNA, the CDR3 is TGCAGTGCTAGAGCCAGCGGGGGTTTCGGGCGCTCCTACAATGAGCAGTTCTTC. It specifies CSARASGGFGRSYNEQFF.

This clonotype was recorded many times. The CDR3 DNA follows: TGTGCCAGCAGCTTAGTTGGGGGCCGGCAGCCCCAGCATTTT. It specifies CASSLVGGRQPQHF. The rearrangement uses TRBV7-8 and TRBJ1-5; D perhaps matches TRBD1 (6 bases). The CDR3 has 14 amino acids. With 1 base removed from V and 7 bases from J, the gap between germline ends came to 11 bases. Germline loops: CDR1 SGHVS, CDR2 FQNEAQ.

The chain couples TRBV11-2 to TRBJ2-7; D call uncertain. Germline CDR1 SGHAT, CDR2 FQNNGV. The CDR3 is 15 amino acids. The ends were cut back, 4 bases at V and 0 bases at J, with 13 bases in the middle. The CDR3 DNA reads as TGTGCCAGCAGCTCCCGATTGGGATACTCCTACGAGCAGTACTTC. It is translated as CASSSRLGYSYEQYF.

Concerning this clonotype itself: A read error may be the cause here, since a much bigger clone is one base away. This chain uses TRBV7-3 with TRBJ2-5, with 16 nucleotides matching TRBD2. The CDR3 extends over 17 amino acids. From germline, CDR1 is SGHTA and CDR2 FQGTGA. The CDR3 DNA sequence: TGTGCCGGCAGCCCCGGGACTAGCGGGGGGGCCGGGGAGACCCAGTACTTC. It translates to CAGSPGTSGGAGETQYF.